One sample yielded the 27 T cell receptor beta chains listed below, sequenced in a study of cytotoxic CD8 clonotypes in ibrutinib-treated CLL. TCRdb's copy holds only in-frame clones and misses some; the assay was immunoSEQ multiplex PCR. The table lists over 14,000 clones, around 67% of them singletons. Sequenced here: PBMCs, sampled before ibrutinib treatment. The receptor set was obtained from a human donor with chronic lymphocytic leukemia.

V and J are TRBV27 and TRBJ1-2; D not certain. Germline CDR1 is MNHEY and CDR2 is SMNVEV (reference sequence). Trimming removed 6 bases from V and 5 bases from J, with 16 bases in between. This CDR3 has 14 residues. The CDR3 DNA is TGTGCCAGCAGGCCCCGTGGAGGGCCTTATGGCTACACCTTC. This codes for CASRPRGGPYGYTF.

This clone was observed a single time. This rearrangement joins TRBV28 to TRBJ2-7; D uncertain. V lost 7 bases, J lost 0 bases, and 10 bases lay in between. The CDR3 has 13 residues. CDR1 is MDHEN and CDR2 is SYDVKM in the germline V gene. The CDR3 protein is CASTPSPSYEQYF. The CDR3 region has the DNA TGTGCCAGCACCCCAAGTCCCTCCTACGAGCAGTACTTC.

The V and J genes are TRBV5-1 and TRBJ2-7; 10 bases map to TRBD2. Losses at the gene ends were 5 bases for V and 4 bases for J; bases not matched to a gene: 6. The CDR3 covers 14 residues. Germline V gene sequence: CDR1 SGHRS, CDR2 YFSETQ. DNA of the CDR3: TGCGCCAGCAGTCCTAGCGGGAGCGGTTACGAGCAGTACTTC. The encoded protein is CASSPSGSGYEQYF.

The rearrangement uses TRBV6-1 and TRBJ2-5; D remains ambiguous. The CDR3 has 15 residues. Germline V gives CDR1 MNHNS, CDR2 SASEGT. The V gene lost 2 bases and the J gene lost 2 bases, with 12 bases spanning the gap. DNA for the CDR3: TGTGCCAGCAGTGAACCATGGCAGGAGCAAGAGACCCAGTACTTC. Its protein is CASSEPWQEQETQYF.

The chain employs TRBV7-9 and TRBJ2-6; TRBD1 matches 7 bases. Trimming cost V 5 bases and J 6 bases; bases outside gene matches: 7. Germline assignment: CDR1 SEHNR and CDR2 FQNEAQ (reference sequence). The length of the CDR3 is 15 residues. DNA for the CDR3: TGTGCCAGCAGCGCAGGGGGACCCGAGGCCAACGTCCTGACTTTC. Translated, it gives CASSAGGPEANVLTF.

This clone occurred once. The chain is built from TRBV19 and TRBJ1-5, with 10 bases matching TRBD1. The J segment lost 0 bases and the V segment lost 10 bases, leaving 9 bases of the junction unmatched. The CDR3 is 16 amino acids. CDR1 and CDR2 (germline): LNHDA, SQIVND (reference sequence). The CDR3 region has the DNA TGTGCCACCCGCGGGACAGGGGATGATAGCAATCAGCCCCAGCATTTT. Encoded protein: CATRGTGDDSNQPQHF.

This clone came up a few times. The CDR3 protein is CASSPQGVHEQFF. The CDR3 nucleotides read TGTGCCAGTAGTCCGCAGGGAGTTCATGAGCAGTTCTTC. This chain uses TRBV19 with TRBJ2-1; D tentatively reads TRBD1 or TRBD2 (5 bases each). This CDR3 comprises 13 residues. The germline V and J ends were trimmed by 5 bases and 8 bases, with 13 bases remaining between them. Germline V gives CDR1 LNHDA, CDR2 SQIVND (reference sequence).

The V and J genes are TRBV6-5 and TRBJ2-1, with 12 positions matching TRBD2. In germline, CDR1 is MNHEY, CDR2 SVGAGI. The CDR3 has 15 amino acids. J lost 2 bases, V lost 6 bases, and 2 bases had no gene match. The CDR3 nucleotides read TGTGCCAGCAGGTCTAGCGGGAGGGCCTACAATGAGCAGTTCTTC. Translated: CASRSSGRAYNEQFF.

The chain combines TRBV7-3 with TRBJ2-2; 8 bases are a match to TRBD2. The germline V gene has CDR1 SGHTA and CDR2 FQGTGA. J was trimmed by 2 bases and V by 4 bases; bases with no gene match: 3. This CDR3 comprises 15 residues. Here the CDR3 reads CASSSLAANTGELFF. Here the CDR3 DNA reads TGTGCCAGCAGCTCACTAGCGGCTAACACCGGGGAGCTGTTTTTT.

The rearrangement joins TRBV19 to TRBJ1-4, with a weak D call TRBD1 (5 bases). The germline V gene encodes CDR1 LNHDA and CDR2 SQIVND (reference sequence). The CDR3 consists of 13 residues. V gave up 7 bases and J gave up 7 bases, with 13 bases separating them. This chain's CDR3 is CASKGRVGEKLFF. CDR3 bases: TGTGCCAGTAAGGGCAGGGTGGGTGAAAAACTGTTTTTT. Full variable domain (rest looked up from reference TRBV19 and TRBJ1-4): DGGITQSPKYLFRKEGQNVTLSCEQNLNHDAMYWYRQDPGQGLRLIYYSQIVNDFQKGDIAEGYSVSREKKESFPLTVTSAQKNPTAFYLCASKGRVGEKLFFGSGTQLSVL.

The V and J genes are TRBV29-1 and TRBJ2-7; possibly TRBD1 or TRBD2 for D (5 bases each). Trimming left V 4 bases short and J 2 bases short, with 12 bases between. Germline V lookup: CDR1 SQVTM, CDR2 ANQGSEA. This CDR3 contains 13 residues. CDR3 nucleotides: TGCAGCGTTGTTCCGGGGCCCGCCTACGAGCAGTACTTC. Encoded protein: CSVVPGPAYEQYF.

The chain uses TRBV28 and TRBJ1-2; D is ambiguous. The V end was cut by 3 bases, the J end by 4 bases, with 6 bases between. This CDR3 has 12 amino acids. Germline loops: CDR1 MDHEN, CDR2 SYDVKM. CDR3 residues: CASSFGPYGYTF. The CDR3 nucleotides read TGTGCCAGCAGTTTCGGGCCCTATGGCTACACCTTC.

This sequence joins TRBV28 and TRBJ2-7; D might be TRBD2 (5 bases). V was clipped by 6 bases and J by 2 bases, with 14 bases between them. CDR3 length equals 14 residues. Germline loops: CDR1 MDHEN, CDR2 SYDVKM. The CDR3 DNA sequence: TGTGCCAGCAGCCTCGGGGTAAGGGCCTACGAGCAGTACTTC. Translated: CASSLGVRAYEQYF.

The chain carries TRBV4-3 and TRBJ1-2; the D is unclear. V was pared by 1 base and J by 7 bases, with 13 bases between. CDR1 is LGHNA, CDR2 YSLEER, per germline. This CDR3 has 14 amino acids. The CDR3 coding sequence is TGCGCCAGCAGCCAAGTTGCTTTCTACGGTGGCTACACCTTC. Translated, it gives CASSQVAFYGGYTF.

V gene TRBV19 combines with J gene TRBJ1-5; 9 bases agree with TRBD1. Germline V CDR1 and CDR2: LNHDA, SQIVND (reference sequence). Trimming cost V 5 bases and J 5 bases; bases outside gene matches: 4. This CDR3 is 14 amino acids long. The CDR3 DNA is TGTGCCAGTAGTCCACGACAGGGGGATCAGCCCCAGCATTTT. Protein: CASSPRQGDQPQHF.

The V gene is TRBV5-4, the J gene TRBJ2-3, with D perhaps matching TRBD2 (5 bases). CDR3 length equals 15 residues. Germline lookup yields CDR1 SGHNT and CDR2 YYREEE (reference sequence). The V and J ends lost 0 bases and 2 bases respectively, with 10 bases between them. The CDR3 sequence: CASSLARGPTDTQYF. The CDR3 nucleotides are TGTGCCAGCAGCTTGGCTCGGGGTCCCACAGATACGCAGTATTTT. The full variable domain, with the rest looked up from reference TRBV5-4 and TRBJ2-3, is ETGVTQSPTHLIKTRGQQVTLRCSSQSGHNTVSWYQQALGQGPQFIFQYYREEENGRGNFPPRFSGLQFPNYSSELNVNALELDDSALYLCASSLARGPTDTQYFGPGTRLTVL.

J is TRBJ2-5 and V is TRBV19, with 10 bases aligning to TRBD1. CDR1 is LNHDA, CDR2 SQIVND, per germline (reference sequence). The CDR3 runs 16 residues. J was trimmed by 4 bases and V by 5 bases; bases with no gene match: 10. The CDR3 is CASSPLGDRGRETQYF. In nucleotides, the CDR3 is TGTGCCAGTAGTCCCTTGGGGGACAGGGGTCGAGAGACCCAGTACTTC.

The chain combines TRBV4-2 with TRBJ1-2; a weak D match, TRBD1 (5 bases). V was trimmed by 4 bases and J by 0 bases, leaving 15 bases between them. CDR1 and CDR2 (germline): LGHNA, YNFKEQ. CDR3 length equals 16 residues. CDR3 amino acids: CASSLRDALANYGYTF. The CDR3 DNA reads TGTGCCAGCAGCCTCAGGGACGCCCTAGCTAACTATGGCTACACCTTC.

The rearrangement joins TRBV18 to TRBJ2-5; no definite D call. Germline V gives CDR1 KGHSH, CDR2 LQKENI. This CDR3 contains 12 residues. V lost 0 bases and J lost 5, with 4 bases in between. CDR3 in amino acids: CASSPPLETQYF. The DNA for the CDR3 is TGTGCCAGCTCACCACCGCTGGAGACCCAGTACTTC.

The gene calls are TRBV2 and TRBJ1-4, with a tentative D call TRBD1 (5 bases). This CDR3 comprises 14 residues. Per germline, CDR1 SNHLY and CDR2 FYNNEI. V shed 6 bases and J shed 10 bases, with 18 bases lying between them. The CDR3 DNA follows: TGTGCCAGCAGACCCGGGGGTGCCTCGGGAAAACTGTTTTTT. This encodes CASRPGGASGKLFF. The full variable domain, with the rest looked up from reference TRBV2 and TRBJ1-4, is EPEVTQTPSHQVTQMGQEVILRCVPISNHLYFYWYRQILGQKVEFLVSFYNNEISEKSEIFDDQFSVERPDGSNFTLKIRSTKLEDSAMYFCASRPGGASGKLFFGSGTQLSVL.

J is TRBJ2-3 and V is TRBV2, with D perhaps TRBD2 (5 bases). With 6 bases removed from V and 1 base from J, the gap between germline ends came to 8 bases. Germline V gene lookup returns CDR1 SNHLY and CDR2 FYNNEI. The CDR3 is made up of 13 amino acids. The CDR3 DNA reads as TGTGCCAGCAGGGACTTGGGCACAGATACGCAGTATTTT. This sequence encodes CASRDLGTDTQYF.

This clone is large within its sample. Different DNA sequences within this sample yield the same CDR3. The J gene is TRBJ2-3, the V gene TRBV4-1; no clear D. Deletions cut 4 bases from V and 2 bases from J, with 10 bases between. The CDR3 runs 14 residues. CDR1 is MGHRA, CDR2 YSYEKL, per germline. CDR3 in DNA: TGCGCCAGCAGCCGGCAGGAGCTCACAGATACGCAGTATTTT. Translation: CASSRQELTDTQYF.

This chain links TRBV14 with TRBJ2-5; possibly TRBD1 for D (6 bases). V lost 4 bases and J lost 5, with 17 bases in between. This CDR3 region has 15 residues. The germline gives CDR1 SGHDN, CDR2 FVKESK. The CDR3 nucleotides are TGTGCCAGCAGCCCCACCCTAGGGGGAACTGAGACCCAGTACTTC. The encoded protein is CASSPTLGGTETQYF. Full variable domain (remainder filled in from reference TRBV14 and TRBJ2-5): EAGVTQFPSHSVIEKGQTVTLRCDPISGHDNLYWYRRVMGKEIKFLLHFVKESKQDESGMPNNRFLAERTGGTYSTLKVQPAELEDSGVYFCASSPTLGGTETQYFGPGTRLLVL.

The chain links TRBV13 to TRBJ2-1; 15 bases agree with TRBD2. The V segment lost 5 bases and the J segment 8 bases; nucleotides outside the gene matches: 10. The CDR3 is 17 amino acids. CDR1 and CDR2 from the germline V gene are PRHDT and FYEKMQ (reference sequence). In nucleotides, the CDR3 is TGTGCCAGCAGCCACAGGGGACTAGCGGGGGGCCAAGATGAGCAGTTCTTC. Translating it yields CASSHRGLAGGQDEQFF.

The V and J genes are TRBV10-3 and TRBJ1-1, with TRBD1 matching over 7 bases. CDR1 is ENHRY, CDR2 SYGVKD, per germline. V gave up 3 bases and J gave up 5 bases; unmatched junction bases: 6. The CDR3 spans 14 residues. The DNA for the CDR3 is TGTGCCATCAGTGAAATGGGACAGTTGACTGAAGCTTTCTTT. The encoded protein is CAISEMGQLTEAFF.

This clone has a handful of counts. The CDR3 is CASSVGAFVGTPDNEQFF. The CDR3 DNA reads TGTGCCAGCAGCGTCGGTGCGTTTGTGGGAACACCCGACAATGAGCAGTTCTTC. V is TRBV9 and J is TRBJ2-1; D gene ambiguous. Germline V gene sequence: CDR1 SGDLS, CDR2 YYNGEE. Trimming stripped 2 bases from V and 5 bases from J, with 23 bases between. The length of the CDR3 is 18 residues.

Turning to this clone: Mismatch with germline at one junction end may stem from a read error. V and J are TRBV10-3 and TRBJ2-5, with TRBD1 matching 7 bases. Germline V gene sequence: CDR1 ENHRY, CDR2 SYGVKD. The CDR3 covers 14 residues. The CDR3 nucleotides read TGTACCATCAGAACAGGGGCCCCAGGGGAGACCCAGTACTTC. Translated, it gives CTIRTGAPGETQYF.